The TCR beta chain described here comes from a study of cytomegalovirus exposure and HLA in healthy donors. Study-wide results and caveats: Cytomegalovirus status was reportedly diagnosed by the classifier with high specificity and sensitivity. In a later analysis, common viral pathogens appeared linked to several of the most significant clusters.

Concerning this clone: Its antigen remains unidentified.

The length of the CDR3 is 16 residues. After removal of 3 bases from V and 6 bases from J, the junction contained 15 bases not matched to a gene. Per germline, CDR1 SGHRS and CDR2 YFSETQ. PCR employed 60 Vbeta and 13 Jbeta primers. Produced via immunoSEQ multiplex PCR; TCRdb's table is partial and in-frame only. In the table there are over 75,000 clones, roughly a tenth of which are singletons. Sequenced input: PBMCs. The chain couples TRBV5-1 to TRBJ2-7, with TRBD1 matching 7 bases. The TCR originated in a man between 50 and 59 years old in good health and CMV-seropositive. DNA for the CDR3: TGCGCCAGCAGCTCGCTCTCACCGGGACAGCACGGCGAGCAGTACTTC. Protein product: CASSSLSPGQHGEQYF.